The rows below give T cell receptor beta chains drawn from one sample of a study of blood T cell repertoires in COVID-19. Using immunoSEQ multiplex PCR, the repertoire was profiled, and TCRdb retains in-frame clones only, with some absent. The sample includes under 100,000 clones, around 90% seen only once; the top ten take roughly 3.5%. The specimen was peripheral blood. The receptors come from a woman in her seventies with acute or convalescent COVID-19. Both conserved end residues are part of each CDR3. A D gene is named only where the DNA matches it firmly. Clone size is not always given. Where it is, it says once, few, many or a class for expanded clones.

TRBV19,TRBJ2-3,.,.,TGTGCCAGTAGTATAAGCCCCCAGGGTCTCACAGATACGCAGTATTTT,CASSISPQGLTDTQYF
TRBV6-4,TRBJ2-2,.,few,TGTGCCAGCAGTGACTCGCGGGACACCGGGGAGCTGTTTTTT,CASSDSRDTGELFF
TRBV7-9,TRBJ1-2,.,.,TGTGCCAGTAGTGTCAGGGCTTTGGGCTATGGCTACACCTTC,CASSVRALGYGYTF
TRBV11-1,TRBJ2-3,.,.,TGTGCCAGCAGCTTGCGGCGGGGAAACGGAGATACGCAGTATTTT,CASSLRRGNGDTQYF
TRBV11-2,TRBJ1-3,.,.,TGTGCCAGCAGCTTAGTTGGCAGCTCTGGAAACACCATATATTTT,CASSLVGSSGNTIYF
TRBV27,TRBJ1-6,TRBD1,.,TGTGCCAGCAGCCTTGGGACAGGGGTGAATAATTCACCCCTCCACTTT,CASSLGTGVNNSPLHF
TRBV27,TRBJ1-1,.,.,TGTGCCAGCAGTACCTACAGGGATGGGACTGAAGCTTTCTTT,CASSTYRDGTEAFF
TRBV6-1,TRBJ1-3,.,.,TGTGCCAGCAGTGAGGGGCTTGGAAACACCATATATTTT,CASSEGLGNTIYF
TRBV5-1,TRBJ2-1,.,.,TGCGCCAGCAGCGACATCGACAGGACGAGGAACAATGAGCAGTTCTTC,CASSDIDRTRNNEQFF
TRBV28,TRBJ1-1,.,once,TGTGCCAGCAGTTTATTACGGGGAGTTACTGAAGCTTTCTTT,CASSLLRGVTEAFF
TRBV11-3,TRBJ2-1,TRBD1,.,TGTGCCAGCAGCTTAACAGGGGATGAGCAGTTCTTC,CASSLTGDEQFF